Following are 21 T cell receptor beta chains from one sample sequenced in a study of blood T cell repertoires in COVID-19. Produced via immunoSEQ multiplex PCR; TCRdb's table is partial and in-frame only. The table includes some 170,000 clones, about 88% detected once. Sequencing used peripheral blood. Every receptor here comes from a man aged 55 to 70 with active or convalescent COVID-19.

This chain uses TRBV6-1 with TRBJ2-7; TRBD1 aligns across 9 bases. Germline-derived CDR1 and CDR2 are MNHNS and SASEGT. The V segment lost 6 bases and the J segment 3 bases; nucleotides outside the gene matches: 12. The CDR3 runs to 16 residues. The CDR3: CASRETYRGLFYEQYF. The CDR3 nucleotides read TGTGCCAGCAGGGAAACGTACAGGGGGCTGTTCTACGAGCAGTACTTC.

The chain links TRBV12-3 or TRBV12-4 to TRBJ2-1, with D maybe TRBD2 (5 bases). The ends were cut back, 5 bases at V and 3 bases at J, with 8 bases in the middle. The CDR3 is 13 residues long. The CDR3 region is CASSQTSYNEQFF. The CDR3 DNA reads TGTGCCAGCAGTCAAACTAGCTACAATGAGCAGTTCTTC.

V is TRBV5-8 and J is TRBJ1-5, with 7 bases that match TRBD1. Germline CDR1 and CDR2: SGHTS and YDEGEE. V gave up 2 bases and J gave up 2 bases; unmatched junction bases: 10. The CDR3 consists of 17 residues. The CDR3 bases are TGTGCCAGCAGCTTACCCAGGGGGGAAATAGGCAATCAGCCCCAGCATTTT. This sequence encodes CASSLPRGEIGNQPQHF. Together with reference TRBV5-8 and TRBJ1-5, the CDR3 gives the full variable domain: EAGVTQSPTHLIKTRGQQATLRCSPISGHTSVYWYQQALGLGLQFLLWYDEGEERNRGNFPPRFSGRQFPNYSSELNVNALELEDSALYLCASSLPRGEIGNQPQHFGDGTRLSIL.

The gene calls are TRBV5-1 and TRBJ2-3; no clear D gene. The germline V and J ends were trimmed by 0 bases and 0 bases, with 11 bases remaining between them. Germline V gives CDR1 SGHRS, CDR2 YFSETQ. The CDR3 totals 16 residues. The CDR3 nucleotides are TGCGCCAGCAGCTTGGCACCTCGGGTTAGCACAGATACGCAGTATTTT. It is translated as CASSLAPRVSTDTQYF. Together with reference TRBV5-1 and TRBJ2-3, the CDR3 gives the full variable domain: KAGVTQTPRYLIKTRGQQVTLSCSPISGHRSVSWYQQTPGQGLQFLFEYFSETQRNKGNFPGRFSGRQFSNSRSEMNVSTLELGDSALYLCASSLAPRVSTDTQYFGPGTRLTVL.

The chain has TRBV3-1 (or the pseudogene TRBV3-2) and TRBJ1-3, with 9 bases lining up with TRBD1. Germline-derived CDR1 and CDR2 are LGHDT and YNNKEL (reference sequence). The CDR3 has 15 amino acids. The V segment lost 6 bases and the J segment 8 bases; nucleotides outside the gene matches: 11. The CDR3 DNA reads TGTGCCAGCAGGCCAAACAGGGGGCGACTAGACACCATATATTTT. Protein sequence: CASRPNRGRLDTIYF.

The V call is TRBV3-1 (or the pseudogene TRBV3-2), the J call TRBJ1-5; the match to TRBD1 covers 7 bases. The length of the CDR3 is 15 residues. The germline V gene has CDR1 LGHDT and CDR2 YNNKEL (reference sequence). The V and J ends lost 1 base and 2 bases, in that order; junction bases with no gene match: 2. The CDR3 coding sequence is TGTGCCAGCAGCCAAGCCGGGACAGGCAATCAGCCCCAGCATTTT. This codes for CASSQAGTGNQPQHF.

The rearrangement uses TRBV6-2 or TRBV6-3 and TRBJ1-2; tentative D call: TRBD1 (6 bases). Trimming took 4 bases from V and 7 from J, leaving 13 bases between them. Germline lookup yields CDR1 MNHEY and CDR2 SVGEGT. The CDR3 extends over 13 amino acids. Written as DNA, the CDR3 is TGTGCCAGCAGTTCGGCGGGGGGCCTTGGCTACACCTTC. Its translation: CASSSAGGLGYTF.

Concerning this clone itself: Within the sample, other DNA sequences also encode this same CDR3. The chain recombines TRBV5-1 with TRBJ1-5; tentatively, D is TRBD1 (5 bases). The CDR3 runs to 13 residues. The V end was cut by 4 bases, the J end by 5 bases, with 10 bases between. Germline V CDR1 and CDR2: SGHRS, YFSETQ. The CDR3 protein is CASSPRGDQPQHF. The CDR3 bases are TGCGCCAGCAGCCCACGGGGGGATCAGCCCCAGCATTTT.

The chain's CDR3 is CASSIASGQIYEQYF. The CDR3 region has the DNA TGTGCCAGCAGCATCGCCTCCGGACAGATCTACGAGCAGTACTTC. The chain employs TRBV7-9 and TRBJ2-7, with D maybe TRBD1 (6 bases). Germline V gives CDR1 SEHNR, CDR2 FQNEAQ (reference sequence). V lost 5 bases to trimming and J lost 3 bases, with 17 bases between them. There are 15 residues in the CDR3.

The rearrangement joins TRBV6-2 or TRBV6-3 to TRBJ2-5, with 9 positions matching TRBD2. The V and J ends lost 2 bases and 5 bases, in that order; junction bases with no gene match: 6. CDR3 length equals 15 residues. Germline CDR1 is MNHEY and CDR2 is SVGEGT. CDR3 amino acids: CASSYPGTSSETQYF. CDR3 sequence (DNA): TGTGCCAGCAGTTACCCCGGGACTAGCTCCGAGACCCAGTACTTC.

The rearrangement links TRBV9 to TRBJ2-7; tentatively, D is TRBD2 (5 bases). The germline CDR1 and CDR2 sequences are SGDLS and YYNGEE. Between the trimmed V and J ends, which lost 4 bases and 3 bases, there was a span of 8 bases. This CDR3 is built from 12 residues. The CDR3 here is CASSPGIYEQYF. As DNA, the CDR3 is TGTGCCAGCAGCCCCGGGATCTACGAGCAGTACTTC.

Written as DNA, the CDR3 is TGTGCCAGCAGACAGCCCGACAGTGGGAATCAGCCCCAGCATTTT. Amino acids: CASRQPDSGNQPQHF. The chain combines TRBV28 with TRBJ1-5, with D perhaps TRBD1 (5 bases). Germline-derived CDR1 and CDR2 are MDHEN and SYDVKM. The CDR3 spans 15 residues. Trimming shortened V by 6 bases and J by 4 bases, and 16 bases separated the two germline ends.

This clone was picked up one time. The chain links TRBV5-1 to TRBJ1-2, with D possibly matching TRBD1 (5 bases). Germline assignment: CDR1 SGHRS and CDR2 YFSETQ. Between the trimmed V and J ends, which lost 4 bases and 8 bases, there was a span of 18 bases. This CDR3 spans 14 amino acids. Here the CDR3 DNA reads TGCGCCAGCAGCCCGTTGACGGGGGATTGGGGCTACACCTTC. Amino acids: CASSPLTGDWGYTF.

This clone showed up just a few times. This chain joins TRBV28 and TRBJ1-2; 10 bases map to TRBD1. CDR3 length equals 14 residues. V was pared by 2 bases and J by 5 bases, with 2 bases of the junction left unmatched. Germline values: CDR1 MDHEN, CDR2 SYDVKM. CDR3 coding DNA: TGTGCCAGCAGTTTAACGGACAGGGGGTATGGCTACACCTTC. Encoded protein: CASSLTDRGYGYTF.

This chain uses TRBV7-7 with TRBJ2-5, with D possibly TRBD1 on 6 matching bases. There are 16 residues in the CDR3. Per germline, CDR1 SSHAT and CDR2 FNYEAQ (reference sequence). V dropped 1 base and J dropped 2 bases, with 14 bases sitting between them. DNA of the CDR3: TGTGCCAGCAGCTTAGGCTCGACAGGCCCTCAAGAGACCCAGTACTTC. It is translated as CASSLGSTGPQETQYF.

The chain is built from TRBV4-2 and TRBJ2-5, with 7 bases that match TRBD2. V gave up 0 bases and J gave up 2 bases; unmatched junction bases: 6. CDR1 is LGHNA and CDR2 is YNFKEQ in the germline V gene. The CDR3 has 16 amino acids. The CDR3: CASSQDPMGGQETQYF. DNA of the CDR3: TGTGCCAGCAGCCAAGATCCAATGGGGGGGCAAGAGACCCAGTACTTC.

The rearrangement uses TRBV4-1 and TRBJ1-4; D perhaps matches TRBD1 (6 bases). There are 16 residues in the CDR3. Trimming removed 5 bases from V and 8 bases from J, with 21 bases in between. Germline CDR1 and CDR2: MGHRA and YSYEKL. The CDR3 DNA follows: TGCGCCAGCAGCTCGGGGGGCGGGCCATTAGGGGAAAAACTGTTTTTT. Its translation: CASSSGGGPLGEKLFF.

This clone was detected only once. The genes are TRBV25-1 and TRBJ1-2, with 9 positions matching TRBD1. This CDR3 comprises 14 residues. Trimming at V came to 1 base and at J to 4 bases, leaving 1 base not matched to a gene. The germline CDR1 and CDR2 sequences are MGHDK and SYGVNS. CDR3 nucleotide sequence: TGTGCCAGCAGTGAATGGGACAGGGCCTATGGCTACACCTTC. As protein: CASSEWDRAYGYTF.

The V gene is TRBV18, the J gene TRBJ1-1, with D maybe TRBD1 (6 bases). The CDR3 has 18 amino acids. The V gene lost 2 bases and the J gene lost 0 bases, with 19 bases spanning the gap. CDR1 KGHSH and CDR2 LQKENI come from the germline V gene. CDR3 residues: CASSPSQGRSPLNTEAFF. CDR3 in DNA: TGTGCCAGCTCACCAAGTCAGGGGAGAAGTCCCTTGAACACTGAAGCTTTCTTT.

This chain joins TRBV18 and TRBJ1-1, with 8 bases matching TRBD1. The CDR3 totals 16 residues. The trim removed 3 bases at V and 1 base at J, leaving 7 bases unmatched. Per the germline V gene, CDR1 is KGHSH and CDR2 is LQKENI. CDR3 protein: CASSPWAGGTNTEAFF. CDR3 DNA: TGTGCCAGCTCACCTTGGGCAGGGGGCACGAACACTGAAGCTTTCTTT.

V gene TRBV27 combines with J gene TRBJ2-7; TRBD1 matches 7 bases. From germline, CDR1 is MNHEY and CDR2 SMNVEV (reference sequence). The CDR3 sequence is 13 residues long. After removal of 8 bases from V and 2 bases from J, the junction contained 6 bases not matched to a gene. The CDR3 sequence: CASRRTGTYEQYF. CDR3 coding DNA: TGTGCCAGCCGAAGGACAGGAACCTACGAGCAGTACTTC.